This T cell receptor (beta chain) was captured by sequencing in a study of T cell clusters in autoimmune cytopenias. On the study more broadly: Per sample, median TRB depth was approximately 47,000 reads, yielding a median about 2,400 distinct clonotypes. Study-level findings and limits: Healthy donors had approximately 3.3-fold more exclusive TRB clusters than active autoimmune hepatitis patients. The T cell clusters were defined only in silico, without experimental functional validation.

This clonotype is labeled medium-sized (0.01 to 0.1%) based on frequency. Antigen unknown. Each sample's input was around 250 ng genomic DNA, 30,000 to 45,000 genome equivalents. TRB rearrangements were amplified by touch-down multiplex PCR with mixed TRB-A/B primers. TCRdb re-called the multiplex PCR reads and shows each CDR3 protein once, DNA omitted. This sample's table reports over 2,500 distinct CDR3 sequences. The CDR3 covers 15 residues. Germline CDR1 SGHKS, CDR2 YYEKEE (reference sequence). This chain connects TRBV5-5 to TRBJ1-2; TCRdb reports TRBD1, a call that lacks DNA to check it against. The sequence was obtained from a human donor with an autoimmune cytopenia or autoimmune hepatitis (not recorded which). The sample was peripheral blood. CDR3 protein: CASSHGQNNNYGYTF.